The sequence of this TCR beta chain was determined in a study of response to subunit inactivated influenza vaccine. TCRdb reprocessed the RT-PCR reads via MiXCR and lists one record per CDR3 protein. The sample consists of a few hundred thousand distinct CDR3 sequences, around 7.9% of them appearing once. Study-level results: That few new T cells are recruited by each seasonal influenza vaccination was the authors' suggestion.

Germline V CDR1 and CDR2: MNHNS, SASEGT. Between the trimmed V and J ends, which lost 8 bases and 5 bases, there was a span of 18 bases. CDR3 length: 14 amino acids. Points on this clonotype: The antigen remains undetermined.

The source is a man aged 45 to 70 who received an inactivated influenza vaccine. The chain couples TRBV6-1 to TRBJ1-2, with D perhaps matching TRBD1 (5 bases). The sequences come from PBMCs from blood, collected around 25 months after vaccination. The CDR3 sequence is CASQGGTRGYGYTF. In nucleotides, the CDR3 is TGTGCCAGCCAAGGCGGGACCCGGGGTTATGGCTACACCTTC.